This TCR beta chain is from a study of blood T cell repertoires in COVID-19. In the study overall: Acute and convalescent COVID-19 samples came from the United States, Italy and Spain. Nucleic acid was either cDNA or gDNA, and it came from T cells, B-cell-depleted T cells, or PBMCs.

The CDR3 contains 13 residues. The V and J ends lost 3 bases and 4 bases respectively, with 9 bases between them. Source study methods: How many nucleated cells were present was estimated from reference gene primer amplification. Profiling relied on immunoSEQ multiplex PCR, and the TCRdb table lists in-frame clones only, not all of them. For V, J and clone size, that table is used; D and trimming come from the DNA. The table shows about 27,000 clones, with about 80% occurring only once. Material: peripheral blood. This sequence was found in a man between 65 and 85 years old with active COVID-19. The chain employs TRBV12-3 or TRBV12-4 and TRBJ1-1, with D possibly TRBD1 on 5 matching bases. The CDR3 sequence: CASSFAGGTEAFF. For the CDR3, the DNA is TGTGCCAGCAGTTTTGCGGGGGGCACTGAAGCTTTCTTT.